The subject of this entry is one T cell receptor (beta chain). What it recognizes is unknown. This sample stems from a study of radiation and T cells in renal cell carcinoma. Study as a whole: Nephrectomy followed 15 Gy stereotactic body radiation by 4 weeks. Regarding the study as a whole: Top tumor clonotypes rose in blood 2 weeks post-radiation, then contracted. Pretreatment tumor biopsies were lacking, so baseline clonotypes are unknown.

As for time point: blood 2 weeks post-SBRT. As to treatment: 15 Gy SBRT to primary tumor, nephrectomy 4 weeks later. Serial blood draws occurred at baseline and 2 and 4 weeks post-SBRT. TCRdb's copy holds only in-frame clones and misses some; the assay was immunoSEQ multiplex PCR. The sample records fewer than 150,000 clones, 88% being singletons. The V segment lost 0 bases and the J segment 5 bases; nucleotides outside the gene matches: 4. Per germline, CDR1 SGHAT and CDR2 FQNNGV. The CDR3 is 16 residues long. The rearrangement links TRBV11-2 to TRBJ2-3, with TRBD2 identical over 11 bases. The TCR was taken from a woman between 65 and 79 years old with renal cell carcinoma. The specimen was blood, collected from a patient whose treatment included radiotherapy and nephrectomy. In DNA, the CDR3 is TGTGCCAGCAGCTTAGAATTTAGCGGGGGGGTAGATACGCAGTATTTT. This gives the protein CASSLEFSGGVDTQYF.